These 26 T cell receptor beta chains were all obtained from the same sample, sequenced in a study of control samples from healthy donors and cancer patients. Sequenced by immunoSEQ multiplex PCR; TCRdb stores in-frame clones only, minus some. The table records 79,000 or so clones, about 88% of them present only once. Material for sequencing was PBMCs. The source of these receptors is a woman aged 45-59 years with colorectal cancer.

This clone turned up a few times. V is TRBV7-2 and J is TRBJ1-6; TRBD1 matches 7 bases. Germline V gene sequence: CDR1 SGHTA, CDR2 FQGNSA. CDR3 length: 16 residues. Trimming at V came to 5 bases and at J to 7 bases, leaving 11 bases not matched to a gene. CDR3 sequence (DNA): TGTGCCAGCAGCCAAGGGACAGCCGGGCCGAATTCACCCCTCCACTTT. Its translation is CASSQGTAGPNSPLHF.

This CDR3 is CASSEQADQPQHF. The CDR3 bases are TGTGCCAGCAGTGAGCAGGCGGATCAGCCCCAGCATTTT. The rearrangement uses TRBV6-4 and TRBJ1-5; no clear D. The germline V gene has CDR1 MRHNA and CDR2 SNTAGT. V shed 3 bases and J shed 5 bases, with 8 bases lying between them. The CDR3 has 13 amino acids.

This chain uses TRBV6-4 with TRBJ1-1, with a tentative D call TRBD1 (5 bases). From germline, CDR1 is MRHNA and CDR2 SNTAGT. This CDR3 comprises 13 residues. V was pared by 8 bases and J by 3 bases, with 13 bases between. CDR3 DNA sequence: TGTGCCAGCGGAGGGGACGGGGACACTGAAGCTTTCTTT. This sequence encodes CASGGDGDTEAFF.

This rearrangement joins TRBV23-1 to TRBJ1-1, with 9 positions matching TRBD1. TRBV23-1 belongs to the ORF category, with a function that is uncertain. With 4 bases clipped from V and 6 bases from J, the junction kept 9 bases outside the gene matches. This CDR3 is built from 15 residues. The CDR3 DNA sequence: TGCGCCAGCAGTCCCAATGACAGGGGGGTCCCTGAAGCTTTCTTT. This sequence encodes CASSPNDRGVPEAFF.

This clone was observed once. The chain employs TRBV7-2 and TRBJ2-2, with D hard to call. The CDR3 has 14 residues. Trimming pared 3 bases from V and 5 bases from J, leaving 10 bases between. Germline V gene sequence: CDR1 SGHTA, CDR2 FQGNSA. CDR3 sequence (DNA): TGTGCCAGCAGCTTTAGGAGAACGACCGGGGAGCTGTTTTTT. Translating it yields CASSFRRTTGELFF.

The chain recombines TRBV29-1 with TRBJ1-2, with 8 bases fitting TRBD1. The CDR3 is 13 amino acids. Trimming at V came to 5 bases and at J to 5 bases, leaving 7 bases not matched to a gene. CDR1 SQVTM and CDR2 ANQGSEA come from the germline V gene. CDR3 in DNA: TGCAGCGTTCGAGACAGGGGCGTTTATGGCTACACCTTC. Its translation is CSVRDRGVYGYTF. The entire variable domain, with the rest obtained from reference TRBV29-1 and TRBJ1-2, is as follows: SAVISQKPSRDICQRGTSLTIQCQVDSQVTMMFWYRQQPGQSLTLIATANQGSEATYESGFVIDKFPISRPNLTFSTLTVSNMSPEDSSIYLCSVRDRGVYGYTFGSGTRLTVV.

The rearrangement joins TRBV28 to TRBJ1-4; tentatively, D is TRBD1 (6 bases). V lost 4 bases, J lost 3 bases, and 12 bases lay in between. The CDR3 covers 15 residues. CDR1 is MDHEN and CDR2 is SYDVKM in the germline V gene. The CDR3 nucleotides read TGTGCCAGCAGTTCTCCAGGGGCTCCTAATGAAAAACTGTTTTTT. It specifies CASSSPGAPNEKLFF.

The rearrangement uses TRBV6-2 or TRBV6-3 and TRBJ1-2; TRBD1 agrees at 7 bases. Germline CDR1 reads MNHEY; CDR2 reads SVGEGT. CDR3 length equals 14 residues. V lost 6 bases and J lost 2; bases outside the gene matches: 6. This CDR3 reads CASSQGDRNYGYTF. In nucleotides, the CDR3 is TGTGCCAGCAGCCAGGGGGACAGAAACTATGGCTACACCTTC.

The rearrangement links TRBV2 to TRBJ2-7; 9 positions agree with TRBD1. CDR3 size: 14 residues. The V gene's germline CDR1 is SNHLY and CDR2 FYNNEI. V lost 5 bases, J lost 5 bases, and 7 bases stayed unmatched. The CDR3, as DNA: TGTGCCAGCAGTAACATACAGGGGGCCCACGAGCAGTACGTC. Its protein product is CASSNIQGAHEQYV.

V is TRBV2 and J is TRBJ1-4; D remains ambiguous. There are 14 residues in the CDR3. Looked up from germline, CDR1 is SNHLY and CDR2 is FYNNEI. V was trimmed by 1 base and J by 8 bases, leaving 11 bases between them. CDR3 bases: TGTGCCAGCAGTGAAGATAGGGCAAAAGAAAAACTGTTTTTT. Protein product: CASSEDRAKEKLFF.

The chain combines TRBV5-6 with TRBJ1-4, with D maybe TRBD1 (5 bases). Germline V gene lookup returns CDR1 SGHDT and CDR2 YYEEEE. Trimming removed 0 bases at V and 6 bases at J, with 9 bases between. CDR3 size: 14 residues. CDR3 in amino acids: CASSLAGTDEKLFF. In nucleotides, the CDR3 is TGTGCCAGCAGCTTGGCCGGGACTGATGAAAAACTGTTTTTT.

This chain links TRBV3-1 (or the pseudogene TRBV3-2) with TRBJ2-2; 11 bases agree with TRBD2. The CDR3 consists of 17 residues. The germline V gene has CDR1 LGHDT and CDR2 YNNKEL (reference sequence). The V and J ends lost 4 bases and 5 bases, in that order; junction bases with no gene match: 9. CDR3 DNA sequence: TGTGCCAGCAGCCCGGCTAGCGGGGGGCCACGGACCGGGGAGCTGTTTTTT. It translates to CASSPASGGPRTGELFF.

This chain links TRBV14 with TRBJ1-2; no firm D call. The length of the CDR3 is 13 residues. Trimming shortened V by 2 bases and J by 6 bases, and 10 bases separated the two germline ends. CDR1 is SGHDN, CDR2 FVKESK, per germline. CDR3 residues: CASSQRLEDGYTF. CDR3 DNA: TGTGCCAGCAGCCAAAGATTGGAGGATGGCTACACCTTC.

CDR3 in DNA: TGTGCCAGCAGCATACCTGGACAGGGAAGTACGGCTTTCTTT. It translates to CASSIPGQGSTAFF. The chain carries TRBV7-2 and TRBJ1-1; 8 positions agree with TRBD1. J lost 11 bases, V lost 5 bases, and 13 bases had no gene match. CDR3 length: 14 amino acids. Germline CDR1 reads SGHTA; CDR2 reads FQGNSA.

The genes are TRBV5-1 and TRBJ2-3, with a tentative D call TRBD2 (5 bases). The CDR3 length is 11 residues. Germline-derived CDR1 and CDR2 are SGHRS and YFSETQ. With 3 bases removed from V and 7 bases from J, the gap between germline ends came to 6 bases. This CDR3 reads CASSYGNTQYF. For the CDR3, the DNA is TGCGCCAGCAGCTACGGGAATACGCAGTATTTT.

The rearrangement links TRBV2 to TRBJ1-2; 8 bases map to TRBD1. Per germline, CDR1 SNHLY and CDR2 FYNNEI. Trimming took 6 bases from V and 1 from J; bases not matched to a gene: 4. The CDR3 covers 14 residues. The CDR3 region has the DNA TGTGCCAGCAGAGGGACAGGCATTAACTATGGCTACACCTTC. This translates into CASRGTGINYGYTF. Using reference TRBV2 and TRBJ1-2 for the parts outside the CDR3, the full variable domain is EPEVTQTPSHQVTQMGQEVILRCVPISNHLYFYWYRQILGQKVEFLVSFYNNEISEKSEIFDDQFSVERPDGSNFTLKIRSTKLEDSAMYFCASRGTGINYGYTFGSGTRLTVV.

CDR3 loop: CASSFGQVGETQYF. CDR3 DNA: TGTGCCAGCAGCTTCGGTCAGGTAGGAGAGACCCAGTACTTC. The chain joins TRBV7-9 to TRBJ2-5; D unresolved. Trimming cost V 3 bases and J 4 bases, with 12 bases left between them. CDR3 length: 14 amino acids. Germline V gives CDR1 SEHNR, CDR2 FQNEAQ (reference sequence).

V is TRBV3-1 (or the pseudogene TRBV3-2) and J is TRBJ2-3; TRBD1 matches 11 bases. V shed 4 bases, J shed 1 base, and the junction held 4 bases outside the gene matches. CDR1 is LGHDT, CDR2 YNNKEL, per germline (reference sequence). This CDR3 comprises 16 residues. CDR3 in amino acids: CASSLRTGGGTDTQYF. The DNA for the CDR3 is TGTGCCAGCAGCCTAAGGACAGGGGGCGGCACAGATACGCAGTATTTT.

The V call is TRBV3-1 (or the pseudogene TRBV3-2), the J call TRBJ1-2; possible D gene TRBD1, 6 bases. V was shortened by 0 bases and J by 7 bases, with 18 bases between the two germline ends. CDR1 is LGHDT and CDR2 is YNNKEL in the germline V gene (reference sequence). The CDR3 length is 16 residues. CDR3 loop: CASSQDLFQGRAGYTF. The CDR3 DNA follows: TGTGCCAGCAGCCAAGATTTATTTCAGGGGCGAGCTGGCTACACCTTC.

The CDR3 DNA follows: TGTGCCAGCAGTTTAGGGCAGTCAGTTACTGAAGCTTTCTTT. This sequence encodes CASSLGQSVTEAFF. The V and J genes are TRBV28 and TRBJ1-1; D remains ambiguous. Trimming cost V 2 bases and J 5 bases, with 12 bases left between them. The CDR3 sequence is 14 residues long. Germline V lookup: CDR1 MDHEN, CDR2 SYDVKM. The full variable domain, completed using reference TRBV28 and TRBJ1-1, is DVKVTQSSRYLVKRTGEKVFLECVQDMDHENMFWYRQDPGLGLRLIYFSYDVKMKEKGDIPEGYSVSREKKERFSLILESASTNQTSMYLCASSLGQSVTEAFFGQGTRLTVV.

The V gene is TRBV18, the J gene TRBJ1-6; D is undetermined. The germline V gene has CDR1 KGHSH and CDR2 LQKENI. The V end was cut by 3 bases, the J end by 10 bases, with 10 bases between. This CDR3 comprises 13 residues. The CDR3 region has the DNA TGTGCCAGCTCACCCTCGGCTCAGTCACCCCTCCACTTT. It translates to CASSPSAQSPLHF.

This chain links TRBV9 with TRBJ2-5, with TRBD2 matching over 10 bases. The germline V gene has CDR1 SGDLS and CDR2 YYNGEE. The CDR3 runs 16 residues. V was clipped by 4 bases and J by 5 bases; unmatched bases: 11. CDR3 residues: CASSPRSGGARETQYF. For the CDR3, the DNA is TGTGCCAGCAGCCCCCGAAGCGGGGGGGCCCGGGAGACCCAGTACTTC.

The chain links TRBV7-8 to TRBJ1-1, with 7 bases lining up with TRBD1. The V and J ends lost 0 bases and 6 bases, in that order; junction bases with no gene match: 1. The CDR3 has 13 residues. From germline, CDR1 is SGHVS and CDR2 FQNEAQ. CDR3 region: CASSLAGQPEAFF. The CDR3 DNA is TGTGCCAGCAGCTTAGCGGGACAGCCTGAAGCTTTCTTT.

In DNA, the CDR3 is TGTGCCAGCAGCCAGGACAGAAACACCGGGGAGCTGTTTTTT. The encoded protein is CASSQDRNTGELFF. The chain employs TRBV7-2 and TRBJ2-2, with D possibly matching TRBD1 (6 bases). The germline V gene encodes CDR1 SGHTA and CDR2 FQGNSA. V gave up 5 bases and J gave up 2 bases, with 9 bases separating them. This CDR3 comprises 14 residues.

The J gene is TRBJ1-6, the V gene TRBV7-9, with 11 positions matching TRBD1. Looked up from germline, CDR1 is SEHNR and CDR2 is FQNEAQ (reference sequence). Trimming took 4 bases from V and 8 from J; bases not matched to a gene: 13. The length of the CDR3 is 18 residues. CDR3 DNA: TGTGCCAGCAGCTCCAGGACAGGGGGCTCTCGATTAGATTCACCCCTCCACTTT. The encoded protein is CASSSRTGGSRLDSPLHF.

This clone was counted only a few times. The J gene is TRBJ2-5, the V gene TRBV21-1; the DNA was not compared with TRBD1, the D call given in the table. TRBV21-1 is termed a pseudogene. The CDR3 runs 17 residues. CDR3 residues: CASSKKSRDRGQETQYF. The CDR3 DNA reads as TGTGCCAGCAGCAAAAAGAGCCGGGACAGGGGGCAAGAGACCCAGTACTTC.